One sample yielded the 2 T cell receptor beta chains listed below, sequenced in a study of T cells expressing NK-cell markers. TCRdb re-called the 5' RACE reads and catalogs CDR3 proteins one per entry, DNA excluded. This table lists just under 150,000 distinct CDR3 sequences. The sequenced material came from blood T cells: a sorted CD56 or NKG2C T cell subset, CD4+ or CD8+ T cells, or bulk PBMC T cells (not recorded which). The receptors shown here come from a man in his late teens or twenties in good health.

The gene calls are TRBV6-1 and TRBJ1-2. The CDR3 is made up of 14 amino acids. Germline loops: CDR1 MNHNS, CDR2 SASEGT. The chain's CDR3 is CASSPTGSSYGYTF.

The chain uses TRBV29-1 and TRBJ2-5; TCRdb names TRBD2, which stays unverified in the absence of DNA. The CDR3 length is 16 residues. Germline CDR1 is SQVTM and CDR2 is ANQGSEA. The CDR3 region is CSVETGTSGRRETQYF.